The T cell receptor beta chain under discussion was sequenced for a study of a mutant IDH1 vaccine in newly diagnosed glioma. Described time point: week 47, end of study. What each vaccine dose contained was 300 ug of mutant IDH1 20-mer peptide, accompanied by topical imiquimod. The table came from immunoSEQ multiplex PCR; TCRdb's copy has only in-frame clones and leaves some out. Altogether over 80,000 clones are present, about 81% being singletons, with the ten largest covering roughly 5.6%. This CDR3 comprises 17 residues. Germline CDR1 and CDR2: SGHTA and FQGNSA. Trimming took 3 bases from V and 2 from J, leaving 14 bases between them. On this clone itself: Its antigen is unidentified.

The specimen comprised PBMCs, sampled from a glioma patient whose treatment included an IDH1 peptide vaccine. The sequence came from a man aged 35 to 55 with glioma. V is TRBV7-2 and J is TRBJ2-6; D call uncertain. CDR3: CASSFGRTGPGANVLTF. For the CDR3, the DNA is TGTGCCAGCAGCTTTGGACGGACGGGCCCTGGGGCCAACGTCCTGACTTTC.